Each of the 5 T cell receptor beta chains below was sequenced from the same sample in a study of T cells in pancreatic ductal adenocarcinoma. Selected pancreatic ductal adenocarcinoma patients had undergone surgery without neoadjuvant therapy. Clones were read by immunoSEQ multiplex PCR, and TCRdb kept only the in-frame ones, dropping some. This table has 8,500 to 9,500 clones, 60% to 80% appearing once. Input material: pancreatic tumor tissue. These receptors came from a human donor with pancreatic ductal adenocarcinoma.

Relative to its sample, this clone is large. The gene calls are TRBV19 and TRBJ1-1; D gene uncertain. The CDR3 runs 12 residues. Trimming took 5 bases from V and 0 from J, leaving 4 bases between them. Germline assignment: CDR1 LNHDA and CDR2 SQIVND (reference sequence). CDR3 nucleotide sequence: TGTGCCAGTAGTCCGATGAACACTGAAGCTTTCTTT. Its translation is CASSPMNTEAFF.

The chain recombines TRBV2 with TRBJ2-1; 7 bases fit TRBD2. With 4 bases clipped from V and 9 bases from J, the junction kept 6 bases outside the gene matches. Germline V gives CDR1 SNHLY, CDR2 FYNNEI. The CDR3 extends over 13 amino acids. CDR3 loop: CASSGQGEGEQFF. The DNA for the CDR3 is TGTGCCAGCAGTGGACAAGGGGAGGGTGAGCAGTTCTTC.

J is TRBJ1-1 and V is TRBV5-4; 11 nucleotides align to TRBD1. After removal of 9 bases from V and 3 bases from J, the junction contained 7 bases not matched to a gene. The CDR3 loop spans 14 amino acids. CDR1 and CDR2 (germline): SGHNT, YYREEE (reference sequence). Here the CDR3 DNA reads TGTGCCACCCGGGACAGGGGGAGGTACACTGAAGCTTTCTTT. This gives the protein CATRDRGRYTEAFF.

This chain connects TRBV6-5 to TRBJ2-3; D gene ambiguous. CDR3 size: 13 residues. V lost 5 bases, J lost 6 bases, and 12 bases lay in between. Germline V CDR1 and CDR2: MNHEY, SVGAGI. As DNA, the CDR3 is TGTGCCAGCAGTACCCAATTCATCGATACGCAGTATTTT. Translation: CASSTQFIDTQYF.

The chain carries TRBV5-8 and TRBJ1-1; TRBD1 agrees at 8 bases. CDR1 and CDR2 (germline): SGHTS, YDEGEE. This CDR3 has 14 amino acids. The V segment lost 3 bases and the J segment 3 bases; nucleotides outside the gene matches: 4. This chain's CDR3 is CASSSTGGDTEAFF. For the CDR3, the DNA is TGTGCCAGCAGCTCAACAGGGGGGGACACTGAAGCTTTCTTT.